These 13 T cell receptor beta chains were sequenced from one sample in a study of T cell responses to AZD1222 COVID-19 vaccine. The method was immunoSEQ multiplex PCR; TCRdb's version includes in-frame clones alone and lacks a portion of them. The sample yields approximately 150,000 clones, about 91% seen once. This material consisted of peripheral blood, taken 28 days after the second AZD1222 dose. The receptors originated from an adult who received the AZD1222 COVID-19 vaccine.

V usage is TRBV19 and J usage is TRBJ1-5, with D unclear. The ends were cut back, 2 bases at V and 10 bases at J, with 15 bases in the middle. The CDR3 is made up of 14 amino acids. Germline V CDR1 and CDR2: LNHDA, SQIVND (reference sequence). The CDR3 spells CASSIIHRGGPQHF. The CDR3 nucleotides read TGTGCCAGTAGTATAATCCACCGGGGAGGTCCCCAGCATTTT. The full variable domain, in which reference TRBV19 and TRBJ1-5 provide the parts outside the CDR3, is DGGITQSPKYLFRKEGQNVTLSCEQNLNHDAMYWYRQDPGQGLRLIYYSQIVNDFQKGDIAEGYSVSREKKESFPLTVTSAQKNPTAFYLCASSIIHRGGPQHFGDGTRLSIL.

The rearrangement links TRBV11-2 to TRBJ2-7, with a possible D match to TRBD2 (6 bases). Germline V gene lookup returns CDR1 SGHAT and CDR2 FQNNGV. The CDR3 runs to 13 residues. Trimming cost V 5 bases and J 3 bases, with 11 bases left between them. CDR3 DNA: TGTGCCAGCAGCCCAGGACTAAACTACGAGCAGTACTTC. Encoded protein: CASSPGLNYEQYF.

A note on this clone: Other nucleotide sequences in the sample specify the same CDR3. The chain uses TRBV20-1 and TRBJ2-1; D unresolved. Between the trimmed V and J ends, which lost 3 bases and 4 bases, there was a span of 4 bases. Germline values: CDR1 DFQATT, CDR2 SNEGSKA (reference sequence). The CDR3 has 11 residues. The CDR3 protein is CSASGYNEQFF. The CDR3, as DNA: TGCAGTGCTAGCGGATACAATGAGCAGTTCTTC.

The rearrangement uses TRBV6-5 and TRBJ1-1, with no clear D. Germline CDR1 MNHEY, CDR2 SVGAGI. This CDR3 contains 14 residues. The ends were cut back, 8 bases at V and 1 base at J, with 14 bases in the middle. CDR3 DNA: TGTGCCAGCTCGCCGGTCCGGTCGAACACTGAAGCTTTCTTT. This encodes CASSPVRSNTEAFF.

The chain employs TRBV27 and TRBJ1-2, with 8 bases lining up with TRBD1. CDR3 length: 14 amino acids. Unmatched junction bases numbered 7, after V lost 6 bases and J lost 4 bases. CDR1 is MNHEY, CDR2 SMNVEV, per germline (reference sequence). CDR3 amino acids: CASSPQTGAYGYTF. CDR3 nucleotides: TGTGCCAGCAGCCCTCAGACAGGGGCCTATGGCTACACCTTC.

At least ten counts were recorded for this clone. The chain uses TRBV28 and TRBJ2-1, with TRBD2 matching 9 bases. The CDR3 runs to 13 residues. V lost 11 bases to trimming and J lost 2 bases; unmatched junction nucleotides: 4. Germline loops: CDR1 MDHEN, CDR2 SYDVKM. CDR3 sequence reads: CAASSGAYNEQFF. The CDR3 region has the DNA TGTGCCGCCTCTAGCGGGGCCTACAATGAGCAGTTCTTC.

J is TRBJ1-1 and V is TRBV6-5; D unclear. CDR3 length: 11 residues. Germline CDR1 is MNHEY and CDR2 is SVGAGI. V dropped 9 bases and J dropped 8 bases, with 13 bases sitting between them. CDR3 bases: TGTGCCAGTAGGTATAGGGCGGAAGCTTTCTTT. Translating it yields CASRYRAEAFF.

This clone was observed a few times. The rearrangement links TRBV14 to TRBJ2-1; 10 bases align to TRBD1. The CDR3 loop spans 19 amino acids. Germline CDR1 reads SGHDN; CDR2 reads FVKESK. Unmatched junction bases numbered 20, after V lost 4 bases and J lost 8 bases. CDR3 nucleotides: TGTGCCAGCAGCCTTTTAACTGGGTTGGGGACAGGGGTGCGAGATGAGCAGTTCTTC. Residues: CASSLLTGLGTGVRDEQFF.

The chain combines TRBV3-1 (or the pseudogene TRBV3-2) with TRBJ1-2, with 8 bases fitting TRBD1. J lost 7 bases, V lost 0 bases, and 1 base had no gene match. CDR3 length: 13 amino acids. Germline assignment: CDR1 LGHDT and CDR2 YNNKEL (reference sequence). This CDR3 reads CASSQDTGGGYTF. DNA for the CDR3: TGTGCCAGCAGCCAAGACACAGGGGGTGGCTACACCTTC.

The V gene is TRBV10-3, the J gene TRBJ1-1, with a possible D match to TRBD1 (5 bases). This CDR3 is built from 16 residues. Germline V gene sequence: CDR1 ENHRY, CDR2 SYGVKD. The V end lost 0 bases, the J end lost 5 bases, and 16 bases lay between the germline ends. The CDR3 here is CAISESGIGARTEAFF. CDR3 sequence (DNA): TGTGCCATCAGTGAGTCTGGAATAGGGGCGAGGACTGAAGCTTTCTTT.

V is TRBV29-1 and J is TRBJ1-2; 8 bases align to TRBD1. CDR1 is SQVTM and CDR2 is ANQGSEA in the germline V gene. With V trimmed by 6 bases and J by 2 bases, 8 bases remained unmatched. This CDR3 has 14 residues. CDR3 in amino acids: CSVTDRGQNYGYTF. CDR3 DNA: TGCAGCGTAACCGACAGGGGACAAAACTATGGCTACACCTTC.

The chain joins TRBV5-1 to TRBJ1-1; 11 bases align to TRBD1. Trimming cost V 5 bases and J 5 bases; bases outside gene matches: 5. This CDR3 has 14 amino acids. In germline, CDR1 is SGHRS, CDR2 YFSETQ. The CDR3 loop reads CASRGTGGRTEAFF. For the CDR3, the DNA is TGCGCCAGCAGAGGGACAGGGGGAAGGACTGAAGCTTTCTTT.

V usage is TRBV7-9 and J usage is TRBJ1-2; a weak D match, TRBD1 (5 bases). Per the germline V gene, CDR1 is SEHNR and CDR2 is FQNEAQ (reference sequence). CDR3 size: 14 residues. Trimming removed 2 bases from V and 1 base from J, with 8 bases in between. CDR3 bases: TGTGCCAGCAGCTTACGGGGGATTAACTATGGCTACACCTTC. Its translation is CASSLRGINYGYTF.